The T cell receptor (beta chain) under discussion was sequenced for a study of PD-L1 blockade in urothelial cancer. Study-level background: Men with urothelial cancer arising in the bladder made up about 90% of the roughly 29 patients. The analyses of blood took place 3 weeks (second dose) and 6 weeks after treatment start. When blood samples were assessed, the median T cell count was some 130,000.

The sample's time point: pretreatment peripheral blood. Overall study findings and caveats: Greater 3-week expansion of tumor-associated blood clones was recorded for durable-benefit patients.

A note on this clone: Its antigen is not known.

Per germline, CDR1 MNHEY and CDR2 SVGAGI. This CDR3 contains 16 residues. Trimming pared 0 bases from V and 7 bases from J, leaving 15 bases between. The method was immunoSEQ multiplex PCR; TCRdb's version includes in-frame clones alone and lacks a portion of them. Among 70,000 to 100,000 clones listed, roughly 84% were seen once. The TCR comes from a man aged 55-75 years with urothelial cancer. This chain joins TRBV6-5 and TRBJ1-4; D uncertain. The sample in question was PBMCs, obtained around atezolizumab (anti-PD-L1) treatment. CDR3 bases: TGTGCCAGCAGTTACTCTGGGCTGGGCGCCGGTGAAAAACTGTTTTTT. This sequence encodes CASSYSGLGAGEKLFF.